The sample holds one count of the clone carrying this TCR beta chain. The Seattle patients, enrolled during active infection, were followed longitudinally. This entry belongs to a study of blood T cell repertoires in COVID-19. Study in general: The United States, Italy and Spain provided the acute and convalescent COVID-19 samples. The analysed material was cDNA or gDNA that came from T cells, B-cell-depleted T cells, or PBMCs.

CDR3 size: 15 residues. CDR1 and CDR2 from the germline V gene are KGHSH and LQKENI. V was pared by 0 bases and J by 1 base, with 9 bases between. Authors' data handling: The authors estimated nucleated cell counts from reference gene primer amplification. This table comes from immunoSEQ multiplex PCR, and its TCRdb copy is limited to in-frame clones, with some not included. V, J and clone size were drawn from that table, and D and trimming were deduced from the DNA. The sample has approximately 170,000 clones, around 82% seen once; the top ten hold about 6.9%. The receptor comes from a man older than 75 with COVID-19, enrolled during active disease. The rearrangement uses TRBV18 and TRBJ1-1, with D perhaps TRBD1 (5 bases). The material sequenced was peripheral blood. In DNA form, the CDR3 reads TGTGCCAGCTCACCACCGGAGGGGAGGAACACTGAAGCTTTCTTT. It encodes CASSPPEGRNTEAFF.